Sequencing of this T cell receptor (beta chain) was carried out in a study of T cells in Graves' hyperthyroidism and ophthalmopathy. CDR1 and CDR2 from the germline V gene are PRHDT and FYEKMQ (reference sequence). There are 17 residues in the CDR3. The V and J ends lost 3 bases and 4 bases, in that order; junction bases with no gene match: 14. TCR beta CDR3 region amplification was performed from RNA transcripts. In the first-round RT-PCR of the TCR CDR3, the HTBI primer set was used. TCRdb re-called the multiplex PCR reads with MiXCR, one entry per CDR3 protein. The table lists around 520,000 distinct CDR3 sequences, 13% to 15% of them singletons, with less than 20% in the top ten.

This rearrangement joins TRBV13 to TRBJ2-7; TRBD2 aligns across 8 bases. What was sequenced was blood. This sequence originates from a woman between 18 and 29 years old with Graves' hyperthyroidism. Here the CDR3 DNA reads TGTGCCAGCAGCTTCGGGACCCTACGGAGCGGGGGATACGAGCAGTACTTC. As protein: CASSFGTLRSGGYEQYF. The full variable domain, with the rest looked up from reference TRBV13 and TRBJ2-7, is AAGVIQSPRHLIKEKRETATLKCYPIPRHDTVYWYQQGPGQDPQFLISFYEKMQSDKGSIPDRFSAQQFSDYHSELNMSSLELGDSALYFCASSFGTLRSGGYEQYFGPGTRLTVT.